The T cell receptor beta chain under discussion was sequenced for a study of T cells after yellow fever vaccination. General study results and limits: Peak timing came faster in the weaker secondary response, day 5 versus 15.

The CDR3 has 14 amino acids. V shed 4 bases and J shed 0 bases, with 10 bases lying between them. Germline V gene data show CDR1 as DFQATT and CDR2 as SNEGSKA (reference sequence). Template-switching 5'RACE yielded the TCR cDNA; a universal primer site and UMIs were added in the process. Using its own MiXCR run on the 5' RACE reads, TCRdb lists one record per CDR3 protein. The sample consists of 350,000 to 450,000 distinct CDR3 sequences, under 7.5% of them appearing once. As for this clonotype: Its antigen is unknown.

The TCR was taken from a man aged 25-45 years who received the YFV17D yellow fever vaccine. The material sequenced was PBMCs, taken 5 days after the yellow fever booster vaccination. This sequence joins TRBV20-1 and TRBJ2-1; TRBD2 might be the D (7 bases). Written as DNA, the CDR3 is TGCAGTGCTACCGGGGGGCCCTCCTACAATGAGCAGTTCTTC. Protein: CSATGGPSYNEQFF.